What follows are 29 T cell receptor beta chains derived from one specimen sequenced in a study of T cell responses to AZD1222 COVID-19 vaccine. Sequencing was performed with immunoSEQ multiplex PCR; in TCRdb, only in-frame clones are kept and a portion is missing. Among 150,000 to 200,000 clones listed, more than 85% were seen once. The source material was peripheral blood, sampled on day 0 of AZD1222 vaccination. These receptors were taken from an adult in good health.

This clone has just one count. This rearrangement joins TRBV13 to TRBJ1-1, with D possibly TRBD1 on 5 matching bases. CDR1 is PRHDT, CDR2 FYEKMQ, per germline (reference sequence). The CDR3 spans 18 residues. V was trimmed by 4 bases and J by 9 bases, leaving 30 bases between them. The CDR3 region is CASSSSEGSTTPWGKAFF. The CDR3 DNA reads as TGTGCCAGCAGCTCCTCTGAGGGGAGTACTACCCCCTGGGGAAAAGCTTTCTTT.

This clone is a singleton in its sample. This chain connects TRBV6-5 to TRBJ2-7; TRBD2 matches 13 bases. CDR1 is MNHEY, CDR2 SVGAGI, per germline. The CDR3 totals 15 residues. Germline trimming cut 5 bases from V and 3 bases from J; bases unmatched to any gene: 4. CDR3 protein: CASSRTSGGVYEQYF. CDR3 DNA sequence: TGTGCCAGCAGTCGGACTAGCGGGGGAGTCTACGAGCAGTACTTC.

The V and J genes are TRBV15 and TRBJ1-2; D may be TRBD1 (6 bases). In germline, CDR1 is LNHNV, CDR2 YYDKDF (reference sequence). The V gene lost 5 bases and the J gene lost 8 bases, with 18 bases spanning the gap. This CDR3 is built from 14 residues. CDR3 loop: CATSLTVQGNGYTF. In DNA, the CDR3 is TGTGCCACCAGCCTCACTGTACAGGGTAACGGCTACACCTTC.

The gene calls are TRBV5-6 and TRBJ2-7, with D perhaps matching TRBD1 (5 bases). V was shortened by 0 bases and J by 5 bases, with 15 bases between the two germline ends. This CDR3 is 15 amino acids long. CDR1 is SGHDT, CDR2 YYEEEE, per germline. The CDR3 is CASSLGGLGGDEQYF. The CDR3 region has the DNA TGTGCCAGCAGCTTGGGGGGCTTGGGTGGGGACGAGCAGTACTTC. The variable domain in full, completed from reference TRBV5-6 and TRBJ2-7, reads DAGVTQSPTHLIKTRGQQVTLRCSPKSGHDTVSWYQQALGQGPQFIFQYYEEEERQRGNFPDRFSGHQFPNYSSELNVNALLLGDSALYLCASSLGGLGGDEQYFGPGTRLTVT.

The chain employs TRBV27 and TRBJ2-2; a possible D gene is TRBD1 (5 bases). The CDR3 loop spans 14 amino acids. Germline V lookup: CDR1 MNHEY, CDR2 SMNVEV (reference sequence). V was cut by 8 bases and J by 0 bases, with 10 bases left in between. The CDR3 DNA follows: TGTGCCAGCCGACAGTTCTCGAACACCGGGGAGCTGTTTTTT. Residues: CASRQFSNTGELFF.

The rearrangement joins TRBV6-5 to TRBJ2-2, with 11 bases that match TRBD2. The ends lost 7 bases at V and 8 bases at J; junction bases unmatched: 9. The germline V gene encodes CDR1 MNHEY and CDR2 SVGAGI. The CDR3 consists of 15 residues. The CDR3 DNA reads as TGTGCCAGCACCTCGACTAGCGGGGTGGTGGGGGAGCTGTTTTTT. Amino acids: CASTSTSGVVGELFF.

The chain is built from TRBV7-6 and TRBJ2-1; no clear D. There are 17 residues in the CDR3. Germline assignment: CDR1 SGHVS and CDR2 FNYEAQ. Trimming left V 0 bases short and J 0 bases short, with 12 bases between. The CDR3 DNA reads TGTGCCAGCAGCTTAGCGCCCGTTACCAGCTCCTACAATGAGCAGTTCTTC. Its translation: CASSLAPVTSSYNEQFF.

The chain recombines TRBV28 with TRBJ2-2; the match to TRBD2 covers 12 bases. V shed 8 bases and J 5 bases; nucleotides not matched to a gene: 24. Germline lookup yields CDR1 MDHEN and CDR2 SYDVKM. CDR3 length: 21 amino acids. CDR3 nucleotide sequence: TGTGCCAGCTCCCCGTCCGGACAGGGCTATTCTAGCGGGGGGGAAACCGGGGAGCTGTTTTTT. Encoded protein: CASSPSGQGYSSGGETGELFF.

This chain connects TRBV2 to TRBJ2-3; D is possibly TRBD1 (6 bases). Trimming pared 4 bases from V and 2 bases from J, leaving 10 bases between. The CDR3 consists of 14 residues. Germline values: CDR1 SNHLY, CDR2 FYNNEI. The CDR3 protein is CASSARTDTDTQYF. DNA for the CDR3: TGTGCCAGCAGTGCCCGGACAGACACAGATACGCAGTATTTT.

The genes are TRBV11-2 and TRBJ2-5; D not resolved. The CDR3 is 15 residues long. V was clipped by 2 bases and J by 4 bases, with 14 bases between them. Germline values: CDR1 SGHAT, CDR2 FQNNGV. CDR3 bases: TGTGCCAGCAGCTTAAGTGTGGGCCTAGGAGAGACCCAGTACTTC. Amino acids: CASSLSVGLGETQYF.

The chain joins TRBV10-2 to TRBJ2-1; TRBD2 aligns across 9 bases. Germline CDR1 reads WSHSY; CDR2 reads SAAADI. V was pared by 7 bases and J by 4 bases, with 8 bases of the junction left unmatched. The CDR3 is made up of 15 amino acids. CDR3 region: CASMKSSGIYNEQFF. The CDR3 DNA reads as TGCGCCAGCATGAAATCTAGCGGGATTTACAATGAGCAGTTCTTC.

This clone was observed a few times. This chain uses TRBV7-8 with TRBJ2-3; TRBD2 matches 12 bases. Looked up from germline, CDR1 is SGHVS and CDR2 is FQNEAQ. The CDR3 extends over 19 amino acids. V gave up 0 bases and J gave up 9 bases; unmatched junction bases: 16. The CDR3: CASSLAFSTSGGPKRTQYF. The CDR3 nucleotides are TGTGCCAGCAGCTTAGCCTTTTCGACTAGCGGGGGCCCCAAGAGGACGCAGTATTTT.

V gene TRBV2 combines with J gene TRBJ1-5, with 7 nucleotides matching TRBD1. The CDR3 has 13 amino acids. The trim removed 10 bases at V and 4 bases at J, leaving 7 bases unmatched. CDR1 is SNHLY and CDR2 is FYNNEI in the germline V gene. The CDR3 DNA sequence: TGTGCCATTGGACAGGTGGAGAATCAGCCCCAGCATTTT. Translation gives CAIGQVENQPQHF.

The CDR3 here is CASSHQDRNQPQHF. The CDR3 DNA is TGTGCCAGCTCGCATCAGGATCGCAATCAGCCCCAGCATTTT. J is TRBJ1-5 and V is TRBV18; no clear D gene. V was clipped by 6 bases and J by 2 bases, with 11 bases between them. The germline V gene has CDR1 KGHSH and CDR2 LQKENI. The CDR3 totals 14 residues.

This clone was detected once. V and J are TRBV5-1 and TRBJ2-3, with TRBD1 matching 8 bases. This CDR3 comprises 18 residues. The germline V gene encodes CDR1 SGHRS and CDR2 YFSETQ. Losses at the gene ends were 4 bases for V and 2 bases for J; bases not matched to a gene: 15. The CDR3 DNA follows: TGCGCCAGCAGCCGATTAGAGACAGGGGATCCAGACACAGATACGCAGTATTTT. Protein: CASSRLETGDPDTDTQYF.

This chain links TRBV14 with TRBJ2-3, with unresolved D. Germline values: CDR1 SGHDN, CDR2 FVKESK. V was trimmed by 1 base and J by 1 base, leaving 6 bases between them. This CDR3 has 14 amino acids. The CDR3 DNA follows: TGTGCCAGCAGCCAAGGGGCGGGCACAGATACGCAGTATTTT. Translating it yields CASSQGAGTDTQYF.

The V gene is TRBV2, the J gene TRBJ2-3; unclear D gene. V shed 2 bases and J shed 3 bases, with 12 bases lying between them. Germline CDR1 is SNHLY and CDR2 is FYNNEI. The CDR3 runs 15 residues. The CDR3 reads CASSEQQTGTDTQYF. The CDR3 coding sequence is TGTGCCAGCAGTGAACAGCAGACCGGTACAGATACGCAGTATTTT.

This chain links TRBV7-9 with TRBJ1-2; TRBD1 matches 12 bases. This CDR3 spans 17 amino acids. CDR1 SEHNR and CDR2 FQNEAQ come from the germline V gene (reference sequence). The ends lost 3 bases at V and 6 bases at J; junction bases unmatched: 11. CDR3 in DNA: TGTGCCAGCAGCTTGGGCTCCGGGACAGGGGGCGCCGATGGCTACACCTTC. Protein sequence: CASSLGSGTGGADGYTF. Variable domain in full (rest from reference TRBV7-9 and TRBJ1-2): DTGVSQNPRHKITKRGQNVTFRCDPISEHNRLYWYRQTLGQGPEFLTYFQNEAQLEKSRLLSDRFSAERPKGSFSTLEIQRTEQGDSAMYLCASSLGSGTGGADGYTFGSGTRLTVV.

The V and J genes are TRBV6-5 and TRBJ1-6, with D unresolved. CDR3 size: 12 residues. The V gene lost 10 bases and the J gene lost 1 base, with 5 bases spanning the gap. Germline assignment: CDR1 MNHEY and CDR2 SVGAGI. CDR3: CATQSYNSPLHF. Written as DNA, the CDR3 is TGTGCCACCCAGTCCTATAATTCACCCCTCCACTTT.

This clone has only one observation. The V and J genes are TRBV4-2 and TRBJ2-2; perhaps TRBD1 as D (6 bases). The ends were cut back, 4 bases at V and 3 bases at J, with 21 bases in the middle. The CDR3 covers 18 residues. CDR1 and CDR2 from the germline V gene are LGHNA and YNFKEQ. Here the CDR3 reads CASSLPGEKGVYTGELFF. Here the CDR3 DNA reads TGTGCCAGCAGCCTTCCCGGTGAGAAGGGGGTTTACACCGGGGAGCTGTTTTTT.

The rearrangement uses TRBV28 and TRBJ2-3, with TRBD2 matching over 7 bases. CDR3 length equals 14 residues. V shed 8 bases and J 2 bases; nucleotides not matched to a gene: 7. The germline V gene has CDR1 MDHEN and CDR2 SYDVKM. The chain's CDR3 is CASYSGTNTDTQYF. DNA of the CDR3: TGTGCCAGCTACTCCGGGACTAACACAGATACGCAGTATTTT.

The chain combines TRBV5-1 with TRBJ2-7, with 8 bases aligning to TRBD2. Germline V gives CDR1 SGHRS, CDR2 YFSETQ. This CDR3 has 12 residues. Trimming at V came to 5 bases and at J to 7 bases, leaving 5 bases not matched to a gene. The CDR3 DNA sequence: TGCGCCAGCAGGAGCGGGAGTAGTGAGCAGTACTTC. Translation gives CASRSGSSEQYF.

This rearrangement joins TRBV3-1 (or the pseudogene TRBV3-2) to TRBJ2-7; D ambiguous. The CDR3 covers 14 residues. CDR1 is LGHDT and CDR2 is YNNKEL in the germline V gene (reference sequence). Trimming pared 1 base from V and 3 bases from J, leaving 10 bases between. CDR3 sequence: CASSQGPSDYEQYF. The CDR3 DNA follows: TGTGCCAGCAGCCAAGGCCCGTCCGACTACGAGCAGTACTTC.

The chain has TRBV19 and TRBJ1-2; D is ambiguous. The V and J ends lost 1 base and 2 bases respectively, with 5 bases between them. Per the germline V gene, CDR1 is LNHDA and CDR2 is SQIVND (reference sequence). This CDR3 contains 13 residues. CDR3 residues: CASSIVGNYGYTF. For the CDR3, the DNA is TGTGCCAGTAGTATAGTAGGAAACTATGGCTACACCTTC.

The chain employs TRBV18 and TRBJ1-1, with D possibly TRBD1 on 5 matching bases. The germline V gene has CDR1 KGHSH and CDR2 LQKENI. CDR3 length: 16 amino acids. The ends were cut back, 3 bases at V and 4 bases at J, with 18 bases in the middle. The CDR3 DNA follows: TGTGCCAGCTCACCCTTCGCAGCAGGGAAGACCACTGAAGCTTTCTTT. Its protein product is CASSPFAAGKTTEAFF.

The rearrangement joins TRBV9 to TRBJ1-6, with D perhaps TRBD1 (5 bases). This CDR3 spans 16 amino acids. Between the trimmed V and J ends, which lost 0 bases and 9 bases, there was a span of 16 bases. Germline CDR1 reads SGDLS; CDR2 reads YYNGEE. The CDR3 bases are TGTGCCAGCAGCGTAGGTCCAGGGAGTATAATTTCACCCCTCCACTTT. This codes for CASSVGPGSIISPLHF.

This sequence joins TRBV29-1 and TRBJ1-1; possible D gene TRBD1, 5 bases. Germline V gene lookup returns CDR1 SQVTM and CDR2 ANQGSEA. This CDR3 spans 10 amino acids. The V end lost 7 bases, the J end lost 3 bases, and 6 bases lay between the germline ends. The CDR3 is CSGGDTEAFF. DNA of the CDR3: TGCAGCGGGGGGGACACTGAAGCTTTCTTT.

The genes are TRBV7-9 and TRBJ1-3, with D perhaps matching TRBD1 (5 bases). Looked up from germline, CDR1 is SEHNR and CDR2 is FQNEAQ (reference sequence). The length of the CDR3 is 15 residues. V lost 2 bases and J 2 bases, leaving 10 bases between the germline ends. Here the CDR3 DNA reads TGTGCCAGCAGCTTATCGGGGGACCCTGGAAACACCATATATTTT. It specifies CASSLSGDPGNTIYF.

This chain connects TRBV30 to TRBJ1-2; D remains ambiguous. Deletions cut 0 bases from V and 8 bases from J, with 7 bases between. Germline V CDR1 and CDR2: GTSNPN, SVGIG (reference sequence). The CDR3 spans 11 residues. As DNA, the CDR3 is TGTGCCTGGAGTGTGGGGAACGGCTACACCTTC. This sequence encodes CAWSVGNGYTF.